This TCR beta chain was profiled in a study of shared clonotypes between healthy human individuals. Findings and caveats of the study: In this cohort, only blood was sampled, and tissue repertoires likely differ.

A word on this clone: Its antigen remains unidentified.

Sequenced by immunoSEQ multiplex PCR; TCRdb stores in-frame clones only, minus some. The data hold about 490,000 clones, with roughly four fifths observed a single time. The receptor was isolated from a woman aged 35 to 49 in good health. Some clones in this sample may be carry-over from other donors' samples. The specimen was PBMCs.

The CDR3 DNA reads as TGTGCCAGCAGCGTAGGCCTTGATAGCTCCTACGAGCAGTACTTC. Amino acid sequence: CASSVGLDSSYEQYF. The V gene is TRBV9, the J gene TRBJ2-7; D is undetermined. Trimming stripped 0 bases from V and 0 bases from J, with 10 bases between. From germline, CDR1 is SGDLS and CDR2 YYNGEE. CDR3 size: 15 residues. The whole variable domain, remainder taken from reference TRBV9 and TRBJ2-7, is DSGVTQTPKHLITATGQRVTLRCSPRSGDLSVYWYQQSLDQGLQFLIQYYNGEERAKGNILERFSAQQFPDLHSELNLSSLELGDSALYFCASSVGLDSSYEQYFGPGTRLTVT.